The clone carrying this TCR beta chain was detected once. Under the authors' procedure: By means of reference gene primer amplification, nucleated cell counts were estimated. Produced via immunoSEQ multiplex PCR; TCRdb's table is partial and in-frame only. D and trimming were read from the DNA, whereas the V and J calls and clone size are those reported in that table. The table has over 90,000 clones, around four fifths seen once. This sample is drawn from a study of blood T cell repertoires in COVID-19. As for the study in general: Collection of acute and convalescent COVID-19 samples took place in the United States, Italy and Spain. PBMCs, B-cell-depleted T cells, or T cells were the source of the cDNA or gDNA that made up the material.

Trimming shortened V by 2 bases and J by 6 bases, and 8 bases separated the two germline ends. Per the germline V gene, CDR1 is SGHAT and CDR2 is FQNNGV. This CDR3 contains 13 residues. The sample comprised peripheral blood. J is TRBJ2-1 and V is TRBV11-2; D is unresolved. This clonotype was obtained from a human donor in a cohort sampled during active COVID-19. The CDR3 protein is CASSLSALNEQFF. The CDR3 bases are TGTGCCAGCAGCTTATCAGCGCTCAATGAGCAGTTCTTC.